This record concerns one TCR beta chain sequence. This sample was taken from a study of blood T cell repertoires in COVID-19. Profiled with immunoSEQ multiplex PCR; TCRdb holds only in-frame clones, not every one. This table holds under 200,000 clones, approximately 87% found once. This receptor was taken from a man in his late teens or twenties with active or convalescent COVID-19. The source material was peripheral blood.

The CDR3 is CASSIGTGAVGANVLTF. CDR3 DNA sequence: TGTGCCAGTAGTATAGGGACAGGGGCGGTTGGGGCCAACGTCCTGACTTTC. The V and J genes are TRBV19 and TRBJ2-6, with 9 nucleotides matching TRBD1. In germline, CDR1 is LNHDA, CDR2 SQIVND (reference sequence). V was clipped by 1 base and J by 3 bases; unmatched bases: 4. The CDR3 runs 17 residues. The full variable domain, completed using reference TRBV19 and TRBJ2-6, is DGGITQSPKYLFRKEGQNVTLSCEQNLNHDAMYWYRQDPGQGLRLIYYSQIVNDFQKGDIAEGYSVSREKKESFPLTVTSAQKNPTAFYLCASSIGTGAVGANVLTFGAGSRLTVL.